This TCR beta chain was captured by sequencing in a study of blood T cell repertoires in COVID-19. Assay used: immunoSEQ multiplex PCR; TCRdb lists only in-frame clones, some missing. The sample shows around 230,000 clones, just under 85% of them seen only once. This CDR3 has 14 amino acids. Germline CDR1 reads KGHSH; CDR2 reads LQKENI. The germline V and J ends were trimmed by 3 bases and 1 base, with 9 bases remaining between them. The material sequenced was peripheral blood. The rearrangement uses TRBV18 and TRBJ1-1; D not resolved. This clonotype was sampled from a woman over 75 with acute or convalescent COVID-19. The CDR3 protein is CASSPRSSNTEAFF. CDR3 sequence (DNA): TGTGCCAGCTCACCGAGAAGCTCGAACACTGAAGCTTTCTTT.